Below, one TCR beta chain is given with its context. This clone was seen a few times. This receptor's antigen is unknown. Base quality data are lacking; no much larger clone is found one base away. These data belong to a study of blood T cell repertoires in COVID-19 (TCRdb year 2020). Describing the broader study: Samples covering the acute and convalescent phases of COVID-19 were provided by collaborators in the United States, Italy and Spain. The prospective study material was composed of cDNA or gDNA derived from T cells, B-cell-depleted T cells, or PBMCs. A freely available public database, intended as a resource for researchers studying the immune response to SARS-CoV-2, is where the repertoires were released. Sample metadata almost always included a de-identified subject ID, COVID-19 status, age in years and sex. Samples came from the ongoing ImmuneRACE study (first 160 participants) plus 1,254 subjects from 6 global collaborators. Where available, HLA class I and class II types were taken from metadata supplied by the sample provider and were not determined by assay-based typing. Subjects who had been exposed to COVID-19, were actively infected with it, or had recovered from it provided the deeply sampled blood TCRbeta repertoires that made up the dataset. Beyond this particular receptor, the publication reports: Clinical and demographic metadata were provided uncurated, with the amount varying by source and participant.

One collaborating source in Seattle enrolled patients while the patients were actively infected and followed the patients over time throughout the course of disease. Collaborating institutions collected whole blood in K2EDTA tubes following their own protocols. For TCRbeta analysis, collaborator samples were shipped as frozen whole blood, as isolated PBMCs, or as DNA extracted from either sample type. TCRbeta CDR3 regions were amplified from genomic DNA by means of the immunoSEQ Assay, a bias-controlled multiplex PCR. The study's processing was this. Within the assay, amplification of reference gene primers was used to estimate how many nucleated cells each sample contained. To quantify the absolute abundance of each unique TCRbeta CDR3 rearrangement, sequence reads were collapsed and filtered. For each sample, productive Simpson clonality was calculated by taking the square root of Simpson's diversity index across productive rearrangements. TCRdb provides this immuneACCESS table in a form limited to in-frame rearrangements. Some clones are lacking; in checked studies, under half of them reflect an unresolved V gene, and why the rest are absent is not known. V and J calls and clone size are given by that table; D and trimming were obtained from the DNA. Present in this sample are around 320,000 clones, roughly 90% of which were seen just once. The ten largest make up over 8.5% of the sample.

Deletion took 6 bases off V and 0 bases off J, with a span of 8 bases between the germline ends. Including the terminal cysteine and phenylalanine, the CDR3 comprises 13 residues. Left in the record is the CDR3 DNA by itself, 39 bases read in frame from the first base. CDR1 and CDR2 are drawn from the germline V gene (reference sequence): LNHDA, SQIVND. The sample was peripheral blood. This sequence originates from a woman between 25 and 40 years old with COVID-19, enrolled during active disease. Here the chain combines TRBV19 and TRBJ1-2, and TRBD1 may be the D gene, going by 5 matching bases. The CDR3: CASRTAANYGYTF. The DNA reads as follows: TGTGCCAGTAGGACAGCCGCTAACTATGGCTACACCTTC.